These 15 T cell receptor beta chains came from one sample sequenced in a study of cytomegalovirus exposure and HLA in healthy donors. Repertoires were generated with immunoSEQ multiplex PCR, while TCRdb's copy carries only in-frame clones and drops some. The table lists about 160,000 clones, roughly 90% of them singletons. The sequenced sample consisted of PBMCs. The receptors were sampled from a woman aged 18 to 35 in good health and CMV-seronegative.

The CDR3 loop reads CASSPSGTGGGYTF. CDR3 in DNA: TGTGCCAGCAGCCCTTCCGGGACAGGGGGAGGCTACACCTTC. The chain carries TRBV7-9 and TRBJ1-2; 11 bases map to TRBD1. Trimming cost V 5 bases and J 8 bases; bases outside gene matches: 7. The CDR3 has 14 residues. From germline, CDR1 is SEHNR and CDR2 FQNEAQ (reference sequence).

The J gene is TRBJ2-3, the V gene TRBV5-4, with 9 positions matching TRBD1. The CDR3 has 17 amino acids. Germline trimming cut 3 bases from V and 0 bases from J; bases unmatched to any gene: 8. Germline V CDR1 and CDR2: SGHNT, YYREEE (reference sequence). The CDR3 region is CASSSGTGKSSTDTQYF. DNA of the CDR3: TGTGCCAGCAGCTCCGGGACAGGGAAATCTAGCACAGATACGCAGTATTTT.

The CDR3 DNA reads as TGTGCCAGCAGCTTTGCGCAAAGCGGGGGGTCAGATACGCAGTATTTT. Its translation is CASSFAQSGGSDTQYF. This chain links TRBV12-1 with TRBJ2-3; the table's D gene call, TRBD2, was not cross checked with the DNA. TRBV12-1 is annotated as a pseudogene. The CDR3 is 16 residues long.

The chain couples TRBV7-6 to TRBJ2-1; 8 bases match TRBD2. The germline V gene encodes CDR1 SGHVS and CDR2 FNYEAQ. The CDR3 loop spans 15 amino acids. V was pared by 5 bases and J by 7 bases, with 10 bases of the junction left unmatched. DNA of the CDR3: TGTGCCAGCAGCCCTGGGACTAGACCGGGGAATGAGCAGTTCTTC. Encoded protein: CASSPGTRPGNEQFF. The variable domain in full, with the rest retrieved from reference TRBV7-6 and TRBJ2-1, is GAGVSQSPRYKVTKRGQDVALRCDPISGHVSLYWYRQALGQGPEFLTYFNYEAQQDKSGLPNDRFSAERPEGSISTLTIQRTEQRDSAMYRCASSPGTRPGNEQFFGPGTRLTVL.

The V call is TRBV6-1, the J call TRBJ2-7; 7 bases are shared with TRBD2. The CDR3 loop spans 16 amino acids. Germline CDR1 and CDR2: MNHNS and SASEGT. V gave up 0 bases and J gave up 3 bases; unmatched junction bases: 8. As DNA, the CDR3 is TGTGCCAGCAGTGAAGCGGGGGGGTCCGAATTCTACGAGCAGTACTTC. Translation gives CASSEAGGSEFYEQYF.

The chain links TRBV30 to TRBJ1-2, with D possibly TRBD1 on 5 matching bases. Germline assignment: CDR1 GTSNPN and CDR2 SVGIG (reference sequence). Trimming stripped 0 bases from V and 4 bases from J, with 18 bases between. The CDR3 is 16 amino acids. The CDR3 protein is CAWSVRGREVAYGYTF. The CDR3 DNA follows: TGTGCCTGGAGTGTACGGGGGAGGGAGGTGGCCTATGGCTACACCTTC.

The chain combines TRBV15 with TRBJ2-5, with D perhaps TRBD2 (6 bases). The CDR3 consists of 15 residues. Deletions cut 6 bases from V and 1 base from J, with 15 bases between. In germline, CDR1 is LNHNV, CDR2 YYDKDF (reference sequence). In nucleotides, the CDR3 is TGTGCCACCAGGGCGGGGATCGCCTCCCAAGAGACCCAGTACTTC. Its translation: CATRAGIASQETQYF.

The V and J genes are TRBV29-1 and TRBJ2-5; TRBD2 aligns across 9 bases. The CDR3 totals 14 residues. Germline V lookup: CDR1 SQVTM, CDR2 ANQGSEA. J lost 3 bases, V lost 7 bases, and 9 bases had no gene match. CDR3 residues: CSAAGGQGEETQYF. As DNA, the CDR3 is TGCAGCGCTGCGGGGGGGCAAGGAGAAGAGACCCAGTACTTC.

This sequence joins TRBV15 and TRBJ1-1, with a tentative D call TRBD1 (5 bases). Trimming left V 0 bases short and J 3 bases short, with 20 bases between. Germline lookup yields CDR1 LNHNV and CDR2 YYDKDF (reference sequence). This CDR3 has 18 residues. The CDR3 sequence is CATSRDDRRGSRDTEAFF. The CDR3 DNA follows: TGTGCCACCAGCAGAGATGATCGGAGGGGATCTAGGGACACTGAAGCTTTCTTT. Supplemented by reference TRBV15 and TRBJ1-1, the full variable domain reads DAMVIQNPRYQVTQFGKPVTLSCSQTLNHNVMYWYQQKSSQAPKLLFHYYDKDFNNEADTPDNFQSRRPNTSFCFLDIRSPGLGDTAMYLCATSRDDRRGSRDTEAFFGQGTRLTVV.

This clone was counted a single time. J is TRBJ2-7 and V is TRBV7-2; 8 bases agree with TRBD1. CDR3 length: 15 amino acids. The J segment lost 3 bases and the V segment lost 6 bases, leaving 10 bases of the junction unmatched. The germline CDR1 and CDR2 sequences are SGHTA and FQGNSA. The DNA of the CDR3 is TGTGCCAGCAGACCCGGACAGGGAAGGAGCTACGAGCAGTACTTC. Residues: CASRPGQGRSYEQYF. Full variable domain (outside the CDR3, taken from reference TRBV7-2 and TRBJ2-7): GAGVSQSPSNKVTEKGKDVELRCDPISGHTALYWYRQSLGQGLEFLIYFQGNSAPDKSGLPSDRFSAERTGGSVSTLTIQRTQQEDSAVYLCASRPGQGRSYEQYFGPGTRLTVT.

The chain is built from TRBV19 and TRBJ2-7, with TRBD1 matching over 10 bases. The V segment lost 5 bases and the J segment 6 bases; nucleotides outside the gene matches: 25. There are 20 residues in the CDR3. Germline V gene lookup returns CDR1 LNHDA and CDR2 SQIVND (reference sequence). CDR3 loop: CASSARQFTGTGVKKGEQYF. The CDR3 DNA follows: TGTGCCAGTAGTGCACGACAATTTACCGGGACAGGGGTAAAAAAAGGCGAGCAGTACTTC. The full variable domain, its missing parts supplied by reference TRBV19 and TRBJ2-7, is DGGITQSPKYLFRKEGQNVTLSCEQNLNHDAMYWYRQDPGQGLRLIYYSQIVNDFQKGDIAEGYSVSREKKESFPLTVTSAQKNPTAFYLCASSARQFTGTGVKKGEQYFGPGTRLTVT.

The gene calls are TRBV30 and TRBJ2-3, with D unresolved. The CDR3 is 11 residues long. Trimming shortened V by 6 bases and J by 2 bases, and 6 bases separated the two germline ends. Germline loops: CDR1 GTSNPN, CDR2 SVGIG (reference sequence). This CDR3 is CACSDTDTQYF. CDR3 DNA sequence: TGTGCCTGCTCAGACACAGATACGCAGTATTTT.

This clone was detected once. The chain is built from TRBV4-1 and TRBJ1-4; TRBD1 is a possible D gene (5 bases). Germline lookup yields CDR1 MGHRA and CDR2 YSYEKL. The CDR3 sequence is 17 residues long. V gave up 4 bases and J gave up 7 bases, with 22 bases separating them. CDR3 in DNA: TGCGCCAGCAGCCCTCGCTATACCGGGACTAAAGTTGAAAAACTGTTTTTT. This codes for CASSPRYTGTKVEKLFF.

This clone was seen once. The chain joins TRBV11-2 to TRBJ2-7; 9 bases fit TRBD2. Germline CDR1 is SGHAT and CDR2 is FQNNGV. V lost 3 bases, J lost 5 bases, and 11 bases stayed unmatched. The CDR3 consists of 16 residues. CDR3 region: CASSFWVVAGANEQYF. CDR3 nucleotides: TGTGCCAGCAGCTTCTGGGTCGTAGCGGGAGCGAACGAGCAGTACTTC.

Of note for this clone: The junction shows a germline mismatch at one end, possibly a read error. The chain recombines TRBV10-3 with TRBJ2-5, with D possibly TRBD1 on 6 matching bases. Germline values: CDR1 ENHRY, CDR2 SYGVKD. The length of the CDR3 is 13 residues. CDR3 sequence reads: CGIAPGAGETQYF. The CDR3 bases are TGTGGCATCGCCCCAGGGGCTGGGGAGACCCAGTACTTC.